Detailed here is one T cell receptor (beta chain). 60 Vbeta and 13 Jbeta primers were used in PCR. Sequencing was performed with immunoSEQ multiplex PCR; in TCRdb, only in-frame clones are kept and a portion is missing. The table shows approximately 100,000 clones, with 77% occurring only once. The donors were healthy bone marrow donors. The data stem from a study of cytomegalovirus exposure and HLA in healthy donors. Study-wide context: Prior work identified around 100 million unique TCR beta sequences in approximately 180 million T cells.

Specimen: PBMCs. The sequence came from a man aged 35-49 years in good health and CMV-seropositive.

The CDR3 DNA reads TGTGCCAGTAGTAGGTCAGATGGGGGCTATAGCAATCAGCCCCAGCATTTT. Protein sequence: CASSRSDGGYSNQPQHF. This chain connects TRBV19 to TRBJ1-5, with D possibly matching TRBD1 (6 bases). V was shortened by 4 bases and J by 0 bases, with 16 bases between the two germline ends. The CDR3 extends over 17 amino acids. Germline-derived CDR1 and CDR2 are LNHDA and SQIVND (reference sequence).